The clone carrying this T cell receptor (beta chain) was detected a few times. Its antigen is currently unknown. Germline CDR1 and CDR2: SGHDT and YYEEEE. The CDR3 runs to 13 residues. Trimming removed 2 bases from V and 9 bases from J, with 12 bases in between. These data are taken from a study of post-analysis software for immune sequencing data. Study-level background: Patients with relapsing-remitting, secondary progressive and progressive-relapsing multiple sclerosis courses were all represented. The study, taken as a whole, reports: Higher frequency in patients than in controls was seen for roughly five TRBV segments, with TRBV5-6, TRBV5-1 and TRBV20-1 among them.

Unique molecular identifiers were present in the TCR beta cDNA libraries. Via MiXCR, TCRdb re-called the PCR reads, giving one row per CDR3 protein. The sample gives fewer than 850,000 distinct CDR3 sequences, roughly 27% of which show up once; around 0.56% is in the top ten. The V and J genes are TRBV5-6 and TRBJ1-5; TRBD1 might be the D (5 bases). Sequenced: blood. This clonotype was obtained from a girl aged 10 to 17 with multiple sclerosis. Here the CDR3 reads CASSLAHGGPQHF. The CDR3 nucleotides read TGTGCCAGCAGCTTAGCACATGGGGGGCCCCAGCATTTT.